This T cell receptor (beta chain) was obtained from a study of CD8 T cells in Susac syndrome. About the research overall: Blood was drawn from Susac syndrome patients while they were therapy-naive, on corticosteroids, or on intravenous immunoglobulin alone.

After extraction with the RNeasy kit, roughly 0.5 to 1 ug of the RNA was reverse transcribed using random hexamers. TCRdb reprocessed the immunoSEQ multiplex PCR reads with MiXCR, giving one entry per CDR3 protein. In the table there are some 180,000 distinct CDR3 sequences, around 94% of which are singletons. The CDR3 length is 16 residues. CDR1 and CDR2 from the germline V gene are ENHRY and SYGVKD. J gave up 6 bases and V 2 bases, and 7 bases lay outside the gene matches. On this clonotype itself: The antigen is unknown.

Study outcomes and limitations: A relatively small number of individuals underwent TCR sequencing and HLA analysis.

Source material: CD4+ T cells from PBMCs. This chain connects TRBV10-3 to TRBJ2-7, with TRBD2 matching over 13 bases. This clonotype was obtained from a human donor with Susac syndrome. The CDR3 coding sequence is TGTGCCATCAGTGAGGGACTAGCGGGAGTTTCGTTCGAGCAGTACTTC. As protein: CAISEGLAGVSFEQYF.